Listed below are T cell receptor beta chains from one sample, sequenced in a study of T cells in Graves' hyperthyroidism and ophthalmopathy. A single record per CDR3 protein comes from TCRdb applying MiXCR to the multiplex PCR reads. The sample contains 500,000 to 800,000 distinct CDR3 sequences, more than 12% of which appear only once. Input material: blood. The receptors here all came from a woman between 45 and 60 years old with Graves' ophthalmopathy. The CDR3 runs from the conserved cysteine through the conserved F or W. The D gene is left open where the match is weak. Expanded clones are given a class, and other clones once, few, many or no size at all.

TRBV28	16	.	many	TRBJ1-2	TGTGCCAGCAGTTCCCCCCGGACAGTCCTTTTCTATGGCTACACCTTC	CASSSPRTVLFYGYTF
TRBV9	15	.	.	TRBJ2-4	TGTGCCAGCAGCCCGGAGGTATCGGCAGCAAACATTCAGTACTTC	CASSPEVSAANIQYF
TRBV20-1	17	.	many	TRBJ2-5	TGCAGTGCTAGATTCGCCGCGGCGGGACATAAACAAGAGACCCAGTACTTC	CSARFAAAGHKQETQYF
TRBV5-1	14	.	many	TRBJ2-3	TGTGCCAGCAGCTTAGCGGCCAGCACAGATACGCAGTATTTT	CASSLAASTDTQYF
TRBV28	13	.	many	TRBJ2-3	TGTGCCAGCAGTTTTGCCAGGGCAGATACGCAGTATTTT	CASSFARADTQYF
TRBV20-1	15	TRBD2	.	TRBJ2-7	TGCAGTGCTAGAGATTATGAGCGGGACTCCTACGAGCAGTACTTC	CSARDYERDSYEQYF
TRBV14	15	TRBD2	.	TRBJ2-5	TGTGCCAGCAGCCAAACTAGCGGGAGCTGGGAGACCCAGTACTTC	CASSQTSGSWETQYF
TRBV28	12	.	many	TRBJ1-2	TGTGCCAGCAGCTCCGGGTCCTATGGCTACACCTTC	CASSSGSYGYTF
TRBV7-2	13	.	many	TRBJ2-7	TGTGCCAGCAGCTTGGCCGGGGTAGGCGAGCAGTACTTC	CASSLAGVGEQYF
TRBV29-1	13	.	many	TRBJ2-7	TGCAGCGTTGAACGAGACAGGCCCTACGAGCAGTACTTC	CSVERDRPYEQYF
TRBV3-1	16	.	.	TRBJ2-6	TGTGCCAGCAGCCAAGGGCAACGCTCTGGGGCCAACGTCCTGACTTTC	CASSQGQRSGANVLTF
TRBV9	16	TRBD1	few	TRBJ1-1	TGTGCCAGCAGCGTCGCAGGGGGCGCTGGGAACACTGAAGCTTTCTTT	CASSVAGGAGNTEAFF
TRBV29-1	14	TRBD1	.	TRBJ1-4	TGCAGCGCCAAAGGGGGCGCAACTAATGAAAAACTGTTTTTT	CSAKGGATNEKLFF
TRBV27	19	TRBD2	.	TRBJ2-7	TGTGCCAGCAGTTTCCTCGGGACTAGCGGGCGTCGTAGCTCCTACGAGCAGTACTTC	CASSFLGTSGRRSSYEQYF
TRBV18	15	.	many	TRBJ1-1	TGTGCCAGCTCACCGGCGGGACACTTGAACACTGAAGCTTTCTTT	CASSPAGHLNTEAFF
TRBV12-5	17	.	many	TRBJ2-5	TGTGCTAGTGGTTTGGTAGTATTGGTCAGCGACCAAGAGACCCAGTACTTC	CASGLVVLVSDQETQYF
TRBV19	14	TRBD1	.	TRBJ1-5	TGTGCCAGTAATACGGGACAGAGCAATCAGCCCCAGCATTTT	CASNTGQSNQPQHF
TRBV13	16	TRBD2	.	TRBJ2-2	TGTGCCAGCAGCCAGGGACTAGCGGGAGCACCCGGGGAGCTGTTTTTT	CASSQGLAGAPGELFF
TRBV27	15	TRBD1	.	TRBJ2-1	TGTGCCAGCAGTCTCCCAGGACAGGGGACGCATGAGCAGTTCTTC	CASSLPGQGTHEQFF
TRBV7-2	13	.	many	TRBJ2-7	TGTGCCAGCAGCCCACTTGTCTACTATGAGCAGTACTTC	CASSPLVYYEQYF
TRBV5-1	15	TRBD2	.	TRBJ2-2	TGCGCCAGCAGCCCTCTAGCGGGAGAGGGCGGGGAGCTGTTTTTT	CASSPLAGEGGELFF
TRBV7-8	14	TRBD2	many	TRBJ2-1	TGTGCCACCCACCGGGCTAGCGGGAGGAATGAGCAGTTCTTC	CATHRASGRNEQFF
TRBV28	15	.	few	TRBJ1-5	TGTGCCAGCAGTTCGGAGGGAGGGCCTTCGGATACGCAGCATTTT	CASSSEGGPSDTQHF
TRBV7-9	14	.	many	TRBJ1-1	TGTGCCAGCAGCTTCAACCAGGGAACCAATGAAGCTTTCTTT	CASSFNQGTNEAFF
TRBV20-1	14	.	.	TRBJ1-2	TGCAGTGCTAGAAGAGGGGGAGTTTCGGAGGGCTACACCTTC	CSARRGGVSEGYTF
TRBV7-2	21	.	.	TRBJ2-1	TGTGCCAGCAGAAAAACGCGGACAGGGCTAGCGGGATCTCCCTCCTACAATGAGCAGTTCTTC	CASRKTRTGLAGSPSYNEQFF
TRBV2	13	TRBD2	.	TRBJ2-1	TGTGCCAGCTGTAGCGGGAGTTTCGATGAGCAGTTCTTC	CASCSGSFDEQFF
TRBV9	11	.	few	TRBJ2-3	TGTGCCAGCAAGGGAGGAGATACGCAGTATTTT	CASKGGDTQYF
TRBV5-1	18	TRBD2	.	TRBJ2-3	TGCGCCAGCAGCGGAGGACTAGCGGGGGGCAGCAGCACAGATACGCAGTATTTT	CASSGGLAGGSSTDTQYF
TRBV5-1	15	TRBD2	many	TRBJ2-3	TGCGCCAGCAGCGATAGCGGGAGTGAAACAGATACGCAGTATTTT	CASSDSGSETDTQYF
TRBV15	16	.	many	TRBJ2-3	TGTGCCACCAGCAGAACCGGGACGGCTAGCACAGATACGCAGTATTTT	CATSRTGTASTDTQYF
TRBV2	10	.	many	TRBJ2-6	TGTGCCAGTAGGGCCAACGTCCTGACTTTC	CASRANVLTF
TRBV27	17	TRBD1	many	TRBJ1-1	TGTGCCAGCAGTTCCGACACCGACAGGGGGCTTGGCACTGAAGCTTTCTTT	CASSSDTDRGLGTEAFF
TRBV29-1	11	.	many	TRBJ2-1	TGCAGCGTTGAGGGTTACAATGAGCAGTTCTTC	CSVEGYNEQFF
TRBV6-1	15	TRBD2	few	TRBJ2-1	TGTGCCAGCAGCCACGGAATAGCGGGGTACAATGAGCAGTTCTTC	CASSHGIAGYNEQFF
TRBV6-2/TRBV6-3	14	.	.	TRBJ1-1	TGTGCCAGCAGTCACCCCGCAAGGGGGACTGAAGCTTTCTTT	CASSHPARGTEAFF
TRBV6-2/TRBV6-3	13	.	many	TRBJ1-2	TGTGCCAGCACCCAGACAGAGAACTATGGCTACACCTTC	CASTQTENYGYTF
TRBV20-1	14	TRBD1	many	TRBJ2-7	TGCAGTGCCCTTAGGGGGCCTCACCGCCCAAGGCAGTACTTC	CSALRGPHRPRQYF
TRBV7-2	18	TRBD2	many	TRBJ2-1	TGTGCCAGCAGCTCTAGGGGGGCTAGCGGGAGATCCTACAATGAGCAGTTCTTC	CASSSRGASGRSYNEQFF
TRBV9	14	.	many	TRBJ1-3	TGTGCCAGCAGCCCCCAACTCTCTGGAAACACCATATATTTT	CASSPQLSGNTIYF
TRBV27	15	.	many	TRBJ2-3	TGTGCCAGCAGTTTATTCTTGGGGCTCGGAGATACGCAGTATTTT	CASSLFLGLGDTQYF
TRBV2	13	.	many	TRBJ1-4	TGTGCCAGCAGTCGAAGGCCTAGGGAAAAACTGTTTTTT	CASSRRPREKLFF
TRBV6-2/TRBV6-3	17	TRBD2	many	TRBJ2-1	TGTGCCAGCAGTTACGTGACTAGCGGGTTCCGCGACAATGAGCAGTTCTTC	CASSYVTSGFRDNEQFF
TRBV28	15	TRBD2	few	TRBJ2-2	TGTGCCAGCGGACTAGCGGGAGAGGGTACCGGGGAGCTGTTTTTT	CASGLAGEGTGELFF
TRBV18	15	.	many	TRBJ1-4	TGTGCCAGCTCACCGGCCGGTGCAACTAATGAAAAACTGTTTTTT	CASSPAGATNEKLFF
TRBV30	16	.	few	TRBJ1-5	TGTGCCTGGAGCAAACTCGACGGGGGGGTAAATCAGCCCCAGCATTTT	CAWSKLDGGVNQPQHF
TRBV29-1	12	TRBD2	many	TRBJ2-5	TGCAGCGTTGATATAGCGGGAGAGACCCAGTACTTC	CSVDIAGETQYF
TRBV5-6	13	.	few	TRBJ1-5	TGTGCCAGCAGCCAACATTATTCTCAGCCCCAGCATTTT	CASSQHYSQPQHF
TRBV28	15	.	few	TRBJ1-6	TGTGCCAGCAGTTTAGAGCGGGCAGGGTCTTCACCCCTCCACTTT	CASSLERAGSSPLHF
TRBV28	17	.	many	TRBJ1-1	TGTGCCAGCAGTCTACCGGAAGGGAGACCGAGTCATACTGAAGCTTTCTTT	CASSLPEGRPSHTEAFF
TRBV5-1	14	.	many	TRBJ1-1	TGCGCCAGCAGCTTGGCTACGGGGGACTCTGAAGCTTTCTTT	CASSLATGDSEAFF
TRBV6-2/TRBV6-3	17	TRBD1	.	TRBJ1-4	TGTGCCAGCACCAACCGGACAGGGGGCATCACTAATGAAAAACTGTTTTTT	CASTNRTGGITNEKLFF
TRBV2	13	.	many	TRBJ2-7	TGTGCCAGCATTGGCCTAGCCACCTACGAGCAGTACTTC	CASIGLATYEQYF
TRBV4-2	15	TRBD1	.	TRBJ2-2	TGTGCCAGCAGCCCAAGGACAGGGGGTTTGGGGGAGCTGTTTTTT	CASSPRTGGLGELFF
TRBV20-1	14	TRBD1	.	TRBJ2-3	TGCAGTGCTAGAGGGACAGGGAGCACAGATACGCAGTATTTT	CSARGTGSTDTQYF
TRBV6-1	16	.	once	TRBJ1-2	TGTGCCAGCAGCCCCGGCCGGGGTTCGACTAATTATGGCTACACCTTC	CASSPGRGSTNYGYTF
TRBV20-1	15	TRBD1	.	TRBJ2-3	TGCAGTGCTAGTTCCTCGGGGACAGGGATAGATACGCAGTATTTT	CSASSSGTGIDTQYF